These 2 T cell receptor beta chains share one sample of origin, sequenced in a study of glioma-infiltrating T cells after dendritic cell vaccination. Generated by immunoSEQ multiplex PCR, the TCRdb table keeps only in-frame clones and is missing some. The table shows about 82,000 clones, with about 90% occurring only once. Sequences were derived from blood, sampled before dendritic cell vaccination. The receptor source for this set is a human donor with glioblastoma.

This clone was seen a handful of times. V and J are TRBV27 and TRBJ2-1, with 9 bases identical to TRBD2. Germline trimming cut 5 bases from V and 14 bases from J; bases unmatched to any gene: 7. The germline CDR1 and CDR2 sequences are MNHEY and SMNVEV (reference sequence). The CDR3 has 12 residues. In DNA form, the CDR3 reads TGTGCCAGCAGTACAAAGGGACTAGCCGAGTTCTTC. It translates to CASSTKGLAEFF.

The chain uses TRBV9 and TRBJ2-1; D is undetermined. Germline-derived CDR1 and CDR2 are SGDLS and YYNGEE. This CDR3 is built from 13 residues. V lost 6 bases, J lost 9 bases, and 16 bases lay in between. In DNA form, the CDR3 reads TGTGCCAGCACCGGCCGGAGTAACACTGAGCAGTTCTTC. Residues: CASTGRSNTEQFF.